These 5 T cell receptor beta chains came from one sample sequenced in a study of Graves' ophthalmopathy and Graves' hyperthyroidism. TCR beta CDR3 regions were amplified from RNA transcripts. Investigators did first-round RT-PCR with HTBI primers, then second-round multiplex PCR. TCRdb itself ran the multiplex PCR reads through MiXCR, one entry per CDR3 protein. Of about 550,000 distinct CDR3 sequences in the sample, about two fifths are singletons; the top ten hold about 4%. Input material: peripheral blood or thyroid tissue (not recorded which). These receptors were taken from an adult man with Graves' hyperthyroidism.

This clonotype showed up many times. The J gene is TRBJ2-5, the V gene TRBV9, with TRBD2 identical over 9 bases. The trim removed 3 bases at V and 2 bases at J, leaving 5 bases unmatched. CDR1 and CDR2 (germline): SGDLS, YYNGEE. The CDR3 covers 15 residues. The CDR3 sequence: CASSATSGSQETQYF. CDR3 bases: TGTGCCAGCAGCGCGACTAGCGGTTCTCAAGAGACCCAGTACTTC.

This clonotype was seen at least ten times. The genes are TRBV15 and TRBJ2-6, with D tentatively TRBD1 or TRBD2 (5 bases each). The CDR3 is 18 residues long. Germline CDR1 LNHNV, CDR2 YYDKDF (reference sequence). V was shortened by 2 bases and J by 2 bases, with 16 bases between the two germline ends. The CDR3 spells CATSRSHGGNAGANVLTF. The CDR3, as DNA: TGTGCCACCAGCAGATCCCATGGGGGAAATGCTGGGGCCAACGTCCTGACTTTC.

The CDR3, as DNA: TGCGCCAGCAGCCTAACAGTAAGGCCACAGGACGCTGAAGCTTTCTTT. This gives the protein CASSLTVRPQDAEAFF. The genes are TRBV4-1 and TRBJ1-1, with D possibly being TRBD1 (5 bases). The CDR3 sequence is 16 residues long. Germline V gives CDR1 MGHRA, CDR2 YSYEKL. Trimming left V 4 bases short and J 6 bases short, with 21 bases between.

V usage is TRBV20-1 and J usage is TRBJ1-2; the D is unclear. Trimming pared 5 bases from V and 4 bases from J, leaving 17 bases between. The germline V gene has CDR1 DFQATT and CDR2 SNEGSKA (reference sequence). The CDR3 length is 14 residues. CDR3: CSASRPERVYGYTF. The CDR3 nucleotides read TGCAGTGCTTCAAGACCTGAGAGGGTCTATGGCTACACCTTC.

The rearrangement links TRBV12-5 to TRBJ2-3, with D unresolved. This CDR3 region has 13 residues. V lost 0 bases to trimming and J lost 6 bases, with 7 bases between them. Germline CDR1 and CDR2: LGHNT and FRNRAP. The DNA for the CDR3 is TGTGCTAGTGGTTTGGTACTGGGGGATACGCAGTATTTT. It encodes CASGLVLGDTQYF.